This TCR beta chain appears in the sequencing data of a study of blood T cell repertoires in COVID-19. V lost 7 bases and J lost 15, with 22 bases in between. The CDR3 totals 13 residues. Per germline, CDR1 SNHLY and CDR2 FYNNEI. Clones were sequenced by immunoSEQ multiplex PCR, and TCRdb holds only the in-frame ones, with some missing. Altogether hundreds of thousands of clones are present, roughly 91% being singletons, with the ten largest covering about 4.6%. The receptor's source is a man aged 35 to 55 with acute or convalescent COVID-19. This chain links TRBV2 with TRBJ2-1, with D possibly TRBD2 on 6 matching bases. The sample consisted of peripheral blood. CDR3 nucleotides: TGTGCCAGCAAACTAGACCAAGCCCCGGAGGGGTTCTTC. Its protein product is CASKLDQAPEGFF.